The present T cell receptor beta chain was sequenced within a study of cytomegalovirus exposure and HLA in healthy donors. This clone was seen once. Its target is not known. General study points: Beyond CMV serostatus, there was no information to go on about immune exposure.

A multiplex PCR was run with 60 Vbeta primers and 13 Jbeta primers. This table comes from immunoSEQ multiplex PCR, and its TCRdb copy is limited to in-frame clones, with some not included. Altogether 90,000 or so clones are present, around 74% being singletons, with the ten largest covering 10%. The origin of this receptor is a man in his thirties or forties in good health and CMV-seropositive. The sequencing sample was made of PBMCs.

CDR3 residues: CASSFGGQPQHF. In DNA, the CDR3 is TGTGCCAGCAGCTTCGGGGGTCAGCCCCAGCATTTT. The chain links TRBV5-6 to TRBJ1-5; a possible D gene is TRBD1 (5 bases). V was shortened by 2 bases and J by 6 bases, with 6 bases between the two germline ends. This CDR3 has 12 amino acids. Germline V gene sequence: CDR1 SGHDT, CDR2 YYEEEE. Filled out from reference TRBV5-6 and TRBJ1-5, the complete variable domain reads DAGVTQSPTHLIKTRGQQVTLRCSPKSGHDTVSWYQQALGQGPQFIFQYYEEEERQRGNFPDRFSGHQFPNYSSELNVNALLLGDSALYLCASSFGGQPQHFGDGTRLSIL.